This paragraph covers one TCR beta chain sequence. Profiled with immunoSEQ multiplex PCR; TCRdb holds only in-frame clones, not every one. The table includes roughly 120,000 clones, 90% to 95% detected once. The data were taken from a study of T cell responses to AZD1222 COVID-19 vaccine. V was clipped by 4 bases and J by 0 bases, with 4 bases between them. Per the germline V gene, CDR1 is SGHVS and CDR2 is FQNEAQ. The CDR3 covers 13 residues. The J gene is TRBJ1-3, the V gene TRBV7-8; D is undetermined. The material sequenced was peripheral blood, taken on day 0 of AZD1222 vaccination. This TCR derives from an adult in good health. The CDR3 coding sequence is TGTGCCAGCAGCTCGTTCTCTGGAAACACCATATATTTT. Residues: CASSSFSGNTIYF. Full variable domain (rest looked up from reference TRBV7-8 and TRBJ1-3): GAGVSQSPRYKVAKRGQDVALRCDPISGHVSLFWYQQALGQGPEFLTYFQNEAQLDKSGLPSDRFFAERPEGSVSTLKIQRTQQEDSAVYLCASSSFSGNTIYFGEGSWLTVV.